This T cell receptor beta chain stems from a study of TIL therapy for anti-PD-1-resistant metastatic lung cancer. Study-wide background: Patients had a median age of almost 55 years (range about 38-85). A handful of tumors were EGFR-mutant and two were ALK-rearranged.

This was the immunoSEQ v3 assay. Clones were sequenced by immunoSEQ multiplex PCR, and TCRdb holds only the in-frame ones, with some missing. This sample has 16,000 or so clones; 70% to 85% occur once, and the top ten carry around 39%. This clone has just one count. Time point of the sample: pre-treatment sample, taken before nivolumab and TIL therapy. Enrollment ran from October 2017 to early 2020. The sample was blood, taken at baseline. The receptor was isolated from a person aged 25 to 79 with non-small cell lung cancer.

The CDR3, as DNA: TGCGCCAGCAGCCAAGATTGGACAGGCTCGGACTACGAGCAGTACTTC. The encoded protein is CASSQDWTGSDYEQYF. V usage is TRBV4-1 and J usage is TRBJ2-7, with 7 bases aligning to TRBD1. After removal of 0 bases from V and 3 bases from J, the junction contained 8 bases not matched to a gene. Germline V gene data show CDR1 as MGHRA and CDR2 as YSYEKL. This CDR3 is built from 16 residues.